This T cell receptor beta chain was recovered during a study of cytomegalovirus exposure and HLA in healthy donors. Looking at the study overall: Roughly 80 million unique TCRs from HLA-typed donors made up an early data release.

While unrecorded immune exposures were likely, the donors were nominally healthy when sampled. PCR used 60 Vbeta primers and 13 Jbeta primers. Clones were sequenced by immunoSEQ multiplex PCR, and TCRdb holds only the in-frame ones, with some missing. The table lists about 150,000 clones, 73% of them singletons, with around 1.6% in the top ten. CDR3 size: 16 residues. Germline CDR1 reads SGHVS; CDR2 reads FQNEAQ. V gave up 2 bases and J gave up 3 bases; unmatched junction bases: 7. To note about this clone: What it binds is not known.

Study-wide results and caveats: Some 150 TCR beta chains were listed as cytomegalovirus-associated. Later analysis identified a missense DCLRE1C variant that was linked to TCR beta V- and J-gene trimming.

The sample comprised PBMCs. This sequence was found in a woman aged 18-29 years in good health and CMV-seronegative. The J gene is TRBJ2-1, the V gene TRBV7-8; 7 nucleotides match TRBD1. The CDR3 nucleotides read TGTGCCAGCAGCTTATCCCGACAGGGTGGCTACAATGAGCAGTTCTTC. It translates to CASSLSRQGGYNEQFF.